Sequencing of this TCR beta chain was carried out in a study of tumor-infiltrating lymphocytes in primary liver carcinoma. Study-wide results and caveats: Tumor-adjacent and tumor-blood pairs shared a smaller degree of overlap than tumor region pairs. Tumors had a significantly higher top-250-clone fraction than blood (p = 0.039).

Points on this clonotype: Its antigen remains unidentified.

A constant-region primer primed TCR beta cDNA synthesis from 450 to 550 ng of total RNA. Three nested multiplex PCR rounds, a slightly modified ARM-PCR, produced the libraries for TCR beta. TRBV1-TRBV30 forward primers paired with a C-beta reverse primer drove the first two PCR rounds, ten to eleven cycles each. Via MiXCR, TCRdb re-called the multiplex PCR reads, giving one row per CDR3 protein. The sample includes 150,000 to 200,000 distinct CDR3 sequences, about 60% seen only once; the top ten take around three quarters. Between the trimmed V and J ends, which lost 6 bases and 2 bases, there was a span of 10 bases. The CDR3 is made up of 13 amino acids. Blood RNA originated from unsorted whole blood, with germline DNA additionally extracted. No patient had received treatment, and all had chronic HBV infection. Prior to surgery, approximately 3.6 milliliters of peripheral blood were drawn.

What was sequenced was peripheral blood. The J gene is TRBJ2-5, the V gene TRBV12-3 or TRBV12-4; D is ambiguous. This clonotype originated in a man in his forties with primary liver carcinoma and hepatitis B virus infection. As DNA, the CDR3 is TGTGCCAGCAGCCGGAACAGTCAAGAGACCCAGTACTTC. The encoded protein is CASSRNSQETQYF.